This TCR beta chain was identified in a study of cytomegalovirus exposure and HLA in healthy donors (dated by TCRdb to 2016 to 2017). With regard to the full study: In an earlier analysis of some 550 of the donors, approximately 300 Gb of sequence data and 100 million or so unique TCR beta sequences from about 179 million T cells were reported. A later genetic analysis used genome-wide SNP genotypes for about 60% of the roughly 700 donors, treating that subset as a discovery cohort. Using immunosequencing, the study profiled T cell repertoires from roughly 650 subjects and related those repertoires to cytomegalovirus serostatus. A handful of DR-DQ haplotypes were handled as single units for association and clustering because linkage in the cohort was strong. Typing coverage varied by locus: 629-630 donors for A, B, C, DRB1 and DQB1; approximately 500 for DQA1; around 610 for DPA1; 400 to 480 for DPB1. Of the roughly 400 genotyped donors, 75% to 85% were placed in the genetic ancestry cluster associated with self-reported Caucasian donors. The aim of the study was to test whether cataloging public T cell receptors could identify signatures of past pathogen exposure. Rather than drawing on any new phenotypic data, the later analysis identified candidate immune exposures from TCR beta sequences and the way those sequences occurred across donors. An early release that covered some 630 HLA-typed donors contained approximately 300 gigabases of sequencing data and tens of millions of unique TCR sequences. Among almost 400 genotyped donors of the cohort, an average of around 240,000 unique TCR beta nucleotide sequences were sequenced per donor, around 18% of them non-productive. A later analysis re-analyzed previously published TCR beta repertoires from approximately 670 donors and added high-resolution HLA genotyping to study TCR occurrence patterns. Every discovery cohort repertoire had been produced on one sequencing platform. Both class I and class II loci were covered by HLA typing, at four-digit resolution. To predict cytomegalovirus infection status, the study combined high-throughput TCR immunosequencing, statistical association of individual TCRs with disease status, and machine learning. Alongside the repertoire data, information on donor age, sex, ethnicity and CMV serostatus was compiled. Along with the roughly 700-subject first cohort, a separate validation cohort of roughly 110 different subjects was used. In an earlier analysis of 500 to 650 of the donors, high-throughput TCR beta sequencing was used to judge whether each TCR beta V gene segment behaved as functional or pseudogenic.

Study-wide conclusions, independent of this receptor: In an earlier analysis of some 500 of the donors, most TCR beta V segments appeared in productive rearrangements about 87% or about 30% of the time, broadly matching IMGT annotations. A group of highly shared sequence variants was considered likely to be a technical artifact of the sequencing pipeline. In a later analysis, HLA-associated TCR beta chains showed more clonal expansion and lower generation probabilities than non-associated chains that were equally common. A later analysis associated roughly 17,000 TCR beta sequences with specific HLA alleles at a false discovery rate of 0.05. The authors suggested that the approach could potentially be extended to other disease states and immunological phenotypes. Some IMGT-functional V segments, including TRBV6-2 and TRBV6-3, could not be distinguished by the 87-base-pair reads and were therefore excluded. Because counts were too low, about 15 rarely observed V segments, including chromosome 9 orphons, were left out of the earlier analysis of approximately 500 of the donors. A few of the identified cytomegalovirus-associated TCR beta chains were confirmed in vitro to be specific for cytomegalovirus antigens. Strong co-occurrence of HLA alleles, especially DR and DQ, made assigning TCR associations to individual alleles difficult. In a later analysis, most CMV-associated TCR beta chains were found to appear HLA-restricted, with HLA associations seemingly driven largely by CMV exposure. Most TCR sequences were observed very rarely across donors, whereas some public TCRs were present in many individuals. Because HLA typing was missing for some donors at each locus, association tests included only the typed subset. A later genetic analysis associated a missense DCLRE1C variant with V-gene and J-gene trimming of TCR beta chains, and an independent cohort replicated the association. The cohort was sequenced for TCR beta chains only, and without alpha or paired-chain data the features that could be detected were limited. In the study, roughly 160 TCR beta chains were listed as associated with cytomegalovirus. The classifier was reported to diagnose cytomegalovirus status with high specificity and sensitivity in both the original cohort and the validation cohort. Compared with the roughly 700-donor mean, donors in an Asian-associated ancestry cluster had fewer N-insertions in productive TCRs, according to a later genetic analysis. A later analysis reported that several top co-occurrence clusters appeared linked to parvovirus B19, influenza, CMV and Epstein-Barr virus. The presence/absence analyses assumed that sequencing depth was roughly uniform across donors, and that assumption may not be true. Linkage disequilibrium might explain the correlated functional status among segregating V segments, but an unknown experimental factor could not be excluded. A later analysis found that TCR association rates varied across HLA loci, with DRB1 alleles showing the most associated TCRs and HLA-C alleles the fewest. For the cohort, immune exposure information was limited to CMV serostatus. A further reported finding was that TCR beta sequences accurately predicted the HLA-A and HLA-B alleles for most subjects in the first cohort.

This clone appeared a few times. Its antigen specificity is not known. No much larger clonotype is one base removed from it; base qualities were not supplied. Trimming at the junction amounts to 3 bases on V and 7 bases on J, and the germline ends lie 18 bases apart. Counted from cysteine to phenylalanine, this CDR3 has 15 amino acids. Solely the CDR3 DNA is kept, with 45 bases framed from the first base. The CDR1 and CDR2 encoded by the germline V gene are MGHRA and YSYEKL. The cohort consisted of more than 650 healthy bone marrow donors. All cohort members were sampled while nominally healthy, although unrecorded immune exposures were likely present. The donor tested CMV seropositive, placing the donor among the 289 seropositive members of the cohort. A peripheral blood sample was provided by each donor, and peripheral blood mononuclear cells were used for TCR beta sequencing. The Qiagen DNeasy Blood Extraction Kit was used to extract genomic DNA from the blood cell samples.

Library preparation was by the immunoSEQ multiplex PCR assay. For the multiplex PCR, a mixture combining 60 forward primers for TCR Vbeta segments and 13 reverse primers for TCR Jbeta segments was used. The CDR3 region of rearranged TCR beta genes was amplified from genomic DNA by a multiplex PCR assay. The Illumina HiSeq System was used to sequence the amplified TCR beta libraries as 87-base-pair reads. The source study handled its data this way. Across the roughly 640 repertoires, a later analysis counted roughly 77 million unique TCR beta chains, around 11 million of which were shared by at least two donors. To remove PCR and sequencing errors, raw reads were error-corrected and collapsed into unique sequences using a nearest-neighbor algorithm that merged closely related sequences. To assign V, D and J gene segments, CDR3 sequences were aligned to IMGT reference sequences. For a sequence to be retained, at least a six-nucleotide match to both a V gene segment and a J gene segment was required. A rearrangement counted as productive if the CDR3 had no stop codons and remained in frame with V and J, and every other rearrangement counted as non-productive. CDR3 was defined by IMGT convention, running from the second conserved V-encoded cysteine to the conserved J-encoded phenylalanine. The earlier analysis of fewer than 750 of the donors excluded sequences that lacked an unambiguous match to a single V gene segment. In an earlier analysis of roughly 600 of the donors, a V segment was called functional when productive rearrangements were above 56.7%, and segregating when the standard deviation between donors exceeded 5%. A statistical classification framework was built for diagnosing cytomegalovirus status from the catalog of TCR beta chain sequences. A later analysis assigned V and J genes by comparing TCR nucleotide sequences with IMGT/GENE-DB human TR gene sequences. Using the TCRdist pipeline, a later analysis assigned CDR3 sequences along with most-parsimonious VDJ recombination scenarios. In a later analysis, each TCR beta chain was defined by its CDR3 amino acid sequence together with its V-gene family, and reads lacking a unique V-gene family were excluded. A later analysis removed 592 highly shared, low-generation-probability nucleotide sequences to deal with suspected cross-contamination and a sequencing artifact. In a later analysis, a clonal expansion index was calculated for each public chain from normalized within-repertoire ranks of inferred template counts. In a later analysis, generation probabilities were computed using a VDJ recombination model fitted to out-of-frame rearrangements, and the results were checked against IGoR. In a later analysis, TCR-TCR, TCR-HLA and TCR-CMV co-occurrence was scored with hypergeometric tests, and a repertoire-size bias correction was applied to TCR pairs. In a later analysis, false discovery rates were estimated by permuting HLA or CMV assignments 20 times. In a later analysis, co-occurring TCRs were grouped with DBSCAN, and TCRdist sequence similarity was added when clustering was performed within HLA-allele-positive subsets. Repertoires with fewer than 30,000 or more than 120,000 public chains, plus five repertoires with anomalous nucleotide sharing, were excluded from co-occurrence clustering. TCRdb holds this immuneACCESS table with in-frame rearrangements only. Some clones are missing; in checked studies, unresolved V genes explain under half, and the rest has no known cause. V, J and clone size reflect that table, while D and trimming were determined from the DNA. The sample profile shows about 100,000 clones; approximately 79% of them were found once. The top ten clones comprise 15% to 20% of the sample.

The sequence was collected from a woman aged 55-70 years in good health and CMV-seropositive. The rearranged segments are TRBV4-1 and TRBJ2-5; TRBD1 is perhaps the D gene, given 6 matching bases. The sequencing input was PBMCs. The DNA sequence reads TGCGCCAGCAGCCACCAGGGGCGAGCGAGAGGGACCCAGTACTTC. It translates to CASSHQGRARGTQYF.